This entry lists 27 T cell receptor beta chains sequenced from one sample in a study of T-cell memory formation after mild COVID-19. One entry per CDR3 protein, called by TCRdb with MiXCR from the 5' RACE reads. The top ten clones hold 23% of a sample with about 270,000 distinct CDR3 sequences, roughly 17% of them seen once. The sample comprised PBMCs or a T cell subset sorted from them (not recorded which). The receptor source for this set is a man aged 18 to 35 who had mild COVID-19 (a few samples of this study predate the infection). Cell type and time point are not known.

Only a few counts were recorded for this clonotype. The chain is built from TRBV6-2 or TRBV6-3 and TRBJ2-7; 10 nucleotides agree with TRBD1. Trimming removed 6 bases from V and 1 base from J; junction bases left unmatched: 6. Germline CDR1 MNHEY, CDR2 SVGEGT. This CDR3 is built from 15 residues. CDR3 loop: CASSRDRGTSYEQYV. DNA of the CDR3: TGTGCCAGCAGCCGGGACAGGGGAACGTCCTACGAGCAGTACGTC.

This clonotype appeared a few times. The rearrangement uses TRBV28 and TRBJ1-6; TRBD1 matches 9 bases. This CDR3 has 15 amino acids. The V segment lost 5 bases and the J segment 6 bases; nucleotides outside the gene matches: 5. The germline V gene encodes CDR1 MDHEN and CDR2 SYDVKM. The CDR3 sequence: CASSAVGQGNSPLHF. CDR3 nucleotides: TGTGCCAGCAGTGCGGTGGGACAGGGTAATTCACCCCTCCACTTT.

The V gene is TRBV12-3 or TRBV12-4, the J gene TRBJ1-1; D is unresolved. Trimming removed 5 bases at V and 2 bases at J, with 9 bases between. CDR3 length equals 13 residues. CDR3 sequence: CASSPRYNTEAFF. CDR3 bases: TGTGCCAGCAGTCCACGTTATAACACTGAAGCTTTCTTT.

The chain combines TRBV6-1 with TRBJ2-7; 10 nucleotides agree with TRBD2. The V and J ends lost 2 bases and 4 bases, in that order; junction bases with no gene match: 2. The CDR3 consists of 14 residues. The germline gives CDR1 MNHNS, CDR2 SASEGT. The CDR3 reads CASSELAGGYEQYF. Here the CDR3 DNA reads TGTGCCAGCAGTGAATTAGCGGGGGGTTACGAGCAGTACTTC.

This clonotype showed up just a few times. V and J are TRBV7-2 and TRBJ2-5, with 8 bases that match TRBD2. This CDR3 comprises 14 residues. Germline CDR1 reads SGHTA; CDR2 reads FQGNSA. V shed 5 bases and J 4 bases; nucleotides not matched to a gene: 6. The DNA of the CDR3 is TGTGCCAGCAGCCCTCGGGGGGGCCTAGAGACCCAGTACTTC. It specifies CASSPRGGLETQYF.

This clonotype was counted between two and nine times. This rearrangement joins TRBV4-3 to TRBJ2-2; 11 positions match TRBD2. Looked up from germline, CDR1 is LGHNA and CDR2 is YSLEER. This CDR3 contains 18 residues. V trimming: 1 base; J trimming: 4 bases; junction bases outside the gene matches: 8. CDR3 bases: TGCGCCAGCAGCCAAGGCCGACTAGCGGGGCGTTCCACCGGGGAGCTGTTTTTT. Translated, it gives CASSQGRLAGRSTGELFF.

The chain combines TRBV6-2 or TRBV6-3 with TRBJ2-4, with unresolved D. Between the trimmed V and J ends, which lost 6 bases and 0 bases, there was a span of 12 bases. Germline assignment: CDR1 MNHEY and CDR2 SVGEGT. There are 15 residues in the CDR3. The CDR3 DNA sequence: TGTGCCAGCAGCCCCGCGGAGTCAGCCAAAAACATTCAGTACTTC. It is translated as CASSPAESAKNIQYF.

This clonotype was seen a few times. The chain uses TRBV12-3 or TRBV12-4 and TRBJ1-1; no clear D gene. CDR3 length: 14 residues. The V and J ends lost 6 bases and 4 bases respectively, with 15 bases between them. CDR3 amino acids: CASSRTIPGTEAFF. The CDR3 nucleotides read TGTGCCAGCAGCAGAACAATACCGGGCACTGAAGCTTTCTTT.

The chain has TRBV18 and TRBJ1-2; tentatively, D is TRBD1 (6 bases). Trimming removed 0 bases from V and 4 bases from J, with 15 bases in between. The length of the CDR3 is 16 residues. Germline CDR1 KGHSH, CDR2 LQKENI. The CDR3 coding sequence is TGTGCCAGCTCACCACCCTCGACAGGAGGAAGCTATGGCTACACCTTC. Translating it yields CASSPPSTGGSYGYTF. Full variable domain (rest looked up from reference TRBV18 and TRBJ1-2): NAGVMQNPRHLVRRRGQEARLRCSPMKGHSHVYWYRQLPEEGLKFMVYLQKENIIDESGMPKERFSAEFPKEGPSILRIQQVVRGDSAAYFCASSPPSTGGSYGYTFGSGTRLTVV.

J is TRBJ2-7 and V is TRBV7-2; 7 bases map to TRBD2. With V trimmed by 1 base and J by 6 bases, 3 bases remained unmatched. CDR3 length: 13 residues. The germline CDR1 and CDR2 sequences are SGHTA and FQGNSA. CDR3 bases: TGTGCCAGCAGCTTAGGTCTAGCGGCCGAGCAGTACGTC. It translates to CASSLGLAAEQYV.

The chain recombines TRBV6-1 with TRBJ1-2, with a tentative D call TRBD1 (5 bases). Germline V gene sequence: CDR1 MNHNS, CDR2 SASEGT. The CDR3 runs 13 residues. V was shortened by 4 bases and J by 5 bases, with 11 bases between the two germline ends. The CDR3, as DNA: TGTGCCAGCAGTGGCTTCTCAGGGTATGGCTACACCTTC. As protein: CASSGFSGYGYTF.

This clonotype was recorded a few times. CDR3 amino acids: CASSLTPPGRTEAFF. The CDR3 DNA sequence: TGTGCCAGCAGCCTCACACCACCAGGGAGGACTGAAGCTTTCTTT. The chain combines TRBV7-2 with TRBJ1-1, with TRBD1 as a possible D gene (5 bases). The CDR3 is made up of 15 amino acids. V dropped 5 bases and J dropped 5 bases, with 18 bases sitting between them. Germline-derived CDR1 and CDR2 are SGHTA and FQGNSA. The full variable domain, in which reference TRBV7-2 and TRBJ1-1 provide the parts outside the CDR3, is GAGVSQSPSNKVTEKGKDVELRCDPISGHTALYWYRQSLGQGLEFLIYFQGNSAPDKSGLPSDRFSAERTGGSVSTLTIQRTQQEDSAVYLCASSLTPPGRTEAFFGQGTRLTVV.

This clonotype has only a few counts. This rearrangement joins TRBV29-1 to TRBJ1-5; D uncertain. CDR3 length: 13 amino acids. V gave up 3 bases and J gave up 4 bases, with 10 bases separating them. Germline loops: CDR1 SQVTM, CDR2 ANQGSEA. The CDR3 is CSVEYGPNQPQHF. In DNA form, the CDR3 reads TGCAGCGTTGAGTACGGTCCTAATCAGCCCCAGCATTTT.

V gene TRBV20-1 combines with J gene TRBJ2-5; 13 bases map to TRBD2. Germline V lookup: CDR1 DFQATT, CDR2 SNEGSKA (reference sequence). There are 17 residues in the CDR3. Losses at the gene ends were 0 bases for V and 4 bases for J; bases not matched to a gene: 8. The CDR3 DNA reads TGCAGTGCTAGAGATCGATTGGGACTAGCGGGGAGAGAGACCCAGTACTTC. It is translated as CSARDRLGLAGRETQYF.

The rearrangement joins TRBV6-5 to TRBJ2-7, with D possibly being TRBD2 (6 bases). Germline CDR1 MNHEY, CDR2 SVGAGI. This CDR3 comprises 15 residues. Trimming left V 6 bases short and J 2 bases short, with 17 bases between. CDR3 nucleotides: TGTGCCAGCAGCCCCGGGACTCCACACGCCTACGAGCAGTACGTC. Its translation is CASSPGTPHAYEQYV.

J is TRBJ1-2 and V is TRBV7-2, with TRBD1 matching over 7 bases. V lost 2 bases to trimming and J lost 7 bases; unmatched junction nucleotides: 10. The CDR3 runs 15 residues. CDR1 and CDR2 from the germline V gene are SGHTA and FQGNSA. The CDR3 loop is CASSLFGQAEGGYTF. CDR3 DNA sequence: TGTGCCAGCAGCTTATTCGGACAGGCGGAGGGTGGCTACACCTTC.

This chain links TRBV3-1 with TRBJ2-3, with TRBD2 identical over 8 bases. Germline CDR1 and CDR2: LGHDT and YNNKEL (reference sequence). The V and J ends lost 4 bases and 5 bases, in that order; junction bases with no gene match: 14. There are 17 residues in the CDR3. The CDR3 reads CASSPMRGGGPGDTQYF. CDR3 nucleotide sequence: TGTGCCAGCAGCCCAATGAGAGGCGGGGGGCCAGGAGATACGCAGTATTTT.

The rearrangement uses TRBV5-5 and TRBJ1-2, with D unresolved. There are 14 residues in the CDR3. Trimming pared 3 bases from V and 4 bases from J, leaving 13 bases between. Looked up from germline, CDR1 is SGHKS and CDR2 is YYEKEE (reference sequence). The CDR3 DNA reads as TGTGCCAGCAGCTCCCCGAACACGGGCTATGGCTACACCTTC. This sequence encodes CASSSPNTGYGYTF.

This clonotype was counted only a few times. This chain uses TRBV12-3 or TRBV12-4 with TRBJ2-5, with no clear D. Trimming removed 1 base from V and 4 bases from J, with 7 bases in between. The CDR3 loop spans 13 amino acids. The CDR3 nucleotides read TGTGCCAGCAGTTTAGAGAGCCGAGAGACCCAGTACTTC. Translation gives CASSLESRETQYF.

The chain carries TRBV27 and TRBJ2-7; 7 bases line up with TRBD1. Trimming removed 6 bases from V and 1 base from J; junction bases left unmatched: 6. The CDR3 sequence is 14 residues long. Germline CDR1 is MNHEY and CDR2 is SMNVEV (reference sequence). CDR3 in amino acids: CASSRRQGSYEQYV. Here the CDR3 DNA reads TGTGCCAGCAGCCGGAGACAGGGATCCTACGAGCAGTACGTC.

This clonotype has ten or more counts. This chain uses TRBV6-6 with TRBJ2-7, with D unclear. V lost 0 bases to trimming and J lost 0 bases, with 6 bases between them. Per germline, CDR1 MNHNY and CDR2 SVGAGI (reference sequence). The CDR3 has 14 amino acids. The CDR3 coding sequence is TGTGCCAGCAGTTACTCAGGCAGCTCCTACGAGCAGTACTTC. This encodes CASSYSGSSYEQYF.

CDR3 sequence: CASKTSSGNTIYF. The CDR3 region has the DNA TGTGCCAGCAAGACGAGCTCTGGAAACACCATATATTTT. The chain links TRBV2 to TRBJ1-3; no firm D call. The germline V gene has CDR1 SNHLY and CDR2 FYNNEI. The V end lost 7 bases, the J end lost 0 bases, and 7 bases lay between the germline ends. The CDR3 spans 13 residues. The full variable domain, with the rest looked up from reference TRBV2 and TRBJ1-3, is EPEVTQTPSHQVTQMGQEVILRCVPISNHLYFYWYRQILGQKVEFLVSFYNNEISEKSEIFDDQFSVERPDGSNFTLKIRSTKLEDSAMYFCASKTSSGNTIYFGEGSWLTVV.

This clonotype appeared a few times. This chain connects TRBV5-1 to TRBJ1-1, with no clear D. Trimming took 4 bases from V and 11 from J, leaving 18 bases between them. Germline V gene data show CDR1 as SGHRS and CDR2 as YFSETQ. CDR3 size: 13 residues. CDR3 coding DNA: TGCGCCAGCAGCAACTCCGACAAGGCTCAGGCTTTCTTT. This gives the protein CASSNSDKAQAFF.

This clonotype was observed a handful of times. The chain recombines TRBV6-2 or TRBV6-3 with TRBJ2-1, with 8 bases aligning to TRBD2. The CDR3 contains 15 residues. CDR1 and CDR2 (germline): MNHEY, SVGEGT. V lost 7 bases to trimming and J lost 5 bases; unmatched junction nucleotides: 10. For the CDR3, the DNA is TGTGCCAGCACCACCGGGAGGGCCCCTGACAATGAGCAGTTCTTC. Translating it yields CASTTGRAPDNEQFF.

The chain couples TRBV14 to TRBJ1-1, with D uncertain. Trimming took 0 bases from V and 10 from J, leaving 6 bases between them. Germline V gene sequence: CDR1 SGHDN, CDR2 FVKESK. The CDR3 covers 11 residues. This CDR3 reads CASSQETRAFF. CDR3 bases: TGTGCCAGCAGCCAAGAAACCCGAGCTTTCTTT.

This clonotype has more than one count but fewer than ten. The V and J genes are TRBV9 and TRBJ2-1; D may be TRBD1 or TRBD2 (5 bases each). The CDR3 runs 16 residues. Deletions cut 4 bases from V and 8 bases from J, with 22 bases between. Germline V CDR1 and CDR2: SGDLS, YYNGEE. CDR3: CASSKARDPALHEQFF. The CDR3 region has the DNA TGTGCCAGCAGCAAAGCCCGGGACCCCGCCCTGCATGAGCAGTTCTTC.

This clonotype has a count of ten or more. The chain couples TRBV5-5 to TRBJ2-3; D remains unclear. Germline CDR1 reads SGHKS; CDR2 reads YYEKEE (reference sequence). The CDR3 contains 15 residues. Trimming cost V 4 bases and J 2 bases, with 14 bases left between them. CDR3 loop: CASSVGAADTDTQYF. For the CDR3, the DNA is TGTGCCAGCAGCGTGGGCGCGGCTGACACAGATACGCAGTATTTT.